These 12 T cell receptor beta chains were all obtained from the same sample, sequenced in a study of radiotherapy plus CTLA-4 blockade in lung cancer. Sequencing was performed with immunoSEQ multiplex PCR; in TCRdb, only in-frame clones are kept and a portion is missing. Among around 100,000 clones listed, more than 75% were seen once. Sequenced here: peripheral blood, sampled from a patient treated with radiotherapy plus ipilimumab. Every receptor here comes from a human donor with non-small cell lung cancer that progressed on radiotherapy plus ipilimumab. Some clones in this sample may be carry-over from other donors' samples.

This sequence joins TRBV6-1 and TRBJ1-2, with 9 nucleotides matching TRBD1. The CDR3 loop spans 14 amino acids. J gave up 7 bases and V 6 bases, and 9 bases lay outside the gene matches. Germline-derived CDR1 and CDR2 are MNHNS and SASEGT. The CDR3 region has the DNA TGTGCCAGCAGAACCGGGACAGGGAGTGCTGGCTACACCTTC. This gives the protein CASRTGTGSAGYTF.

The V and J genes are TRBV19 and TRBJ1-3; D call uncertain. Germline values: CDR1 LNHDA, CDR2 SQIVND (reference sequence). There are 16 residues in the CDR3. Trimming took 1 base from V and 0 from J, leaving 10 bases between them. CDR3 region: CASSIAAASSGNTIYF. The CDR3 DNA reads TGTGCCAGTAGTATAGCGGCGGCCAGCTCTGGAAACACCATATATTTT.

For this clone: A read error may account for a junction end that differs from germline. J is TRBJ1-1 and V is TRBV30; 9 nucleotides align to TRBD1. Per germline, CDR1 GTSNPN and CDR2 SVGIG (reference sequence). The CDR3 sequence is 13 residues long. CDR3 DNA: TGTGCCTGGGCTCGACAGGGGGACACTGGAGCTTTCTTT. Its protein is CAWARQGDTGAFF.

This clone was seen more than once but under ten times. The CDR3 sequence: CASSEVPAGGLNEQFF. In DNA form, the CDR3 reads TGTGCCAGCAGTGAGGTTCCAGCGGGGGGACTGAATGAGCAGTTCTTC. The chain couples TRBV6-4 to TRBJ2-1; 9 positions agree with TRBD2. The CDR3 has 16 amino acids. Per the germline V gene, CDR1 is MRHNA and CDR2 is SNTAGT. J gave up 7 bases and V 3 bases, and 10 bases lay outside the gene matches.

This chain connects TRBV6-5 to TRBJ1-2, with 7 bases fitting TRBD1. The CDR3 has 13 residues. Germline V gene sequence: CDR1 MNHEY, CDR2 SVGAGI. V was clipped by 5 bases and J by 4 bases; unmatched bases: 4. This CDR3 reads CASSTTGFYGYTF. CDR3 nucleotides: TGTGCCAGCAGTACGACAGGGTTCTATGGCTACACCTTC.

The CDR3 nucleotides read TGTGCCAGCAGTCTGAGTTTAGGATCCGGGGAGCTGTTTTTT. Translating it yields CASSLSLGSGELFF. The chain carries TRBV6-1 and TRBJ2-2; D gene uncertain. CDR3 length: 14 residues. Between the trimmed V and J ends, which lost 5 bases and 6 bases, there was a span of 13 bases. Germline V gene sequence: CDR1 MNHNS, CDR2 SASEGT.

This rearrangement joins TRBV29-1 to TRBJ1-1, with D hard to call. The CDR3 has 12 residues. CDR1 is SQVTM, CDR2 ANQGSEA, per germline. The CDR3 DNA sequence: TGCAGTGGCGGACGGATGAACACTGAAGCTTTCTTT. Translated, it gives CSGGRMNTEAFF.

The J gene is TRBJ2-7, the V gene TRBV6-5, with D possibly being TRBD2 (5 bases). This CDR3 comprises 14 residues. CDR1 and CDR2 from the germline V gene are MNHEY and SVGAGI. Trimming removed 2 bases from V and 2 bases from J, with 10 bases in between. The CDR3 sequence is CASSYEGRTYEQYF. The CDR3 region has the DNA TGTGCCAGCAGTTACGAGGGAAGGACCTACGAGCAGTACTTC.

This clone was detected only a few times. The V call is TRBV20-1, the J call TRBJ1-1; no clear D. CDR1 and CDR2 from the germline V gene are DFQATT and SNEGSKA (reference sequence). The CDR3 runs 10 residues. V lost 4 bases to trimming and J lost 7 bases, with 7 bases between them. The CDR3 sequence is CSAKLGEAFF. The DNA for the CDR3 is TGCAGTGCTAAATTGGGTGAAGCTTTCTTT.

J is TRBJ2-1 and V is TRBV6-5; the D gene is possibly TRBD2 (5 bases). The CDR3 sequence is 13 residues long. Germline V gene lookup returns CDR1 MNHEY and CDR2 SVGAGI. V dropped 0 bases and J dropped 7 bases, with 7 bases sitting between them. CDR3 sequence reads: CASSYSRANEQFF. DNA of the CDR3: TGTGCCAGCAGTTACTCGAGGGCGAATGAGCAGTTCTTC.

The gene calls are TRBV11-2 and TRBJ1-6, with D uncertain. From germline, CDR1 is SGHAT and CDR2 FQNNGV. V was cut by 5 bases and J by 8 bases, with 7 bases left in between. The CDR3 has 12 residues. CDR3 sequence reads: CASSPTDSPLHF. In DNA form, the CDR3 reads TGTGCCAGCAGCCCTACGGATTCACCCCTCCACTTT.

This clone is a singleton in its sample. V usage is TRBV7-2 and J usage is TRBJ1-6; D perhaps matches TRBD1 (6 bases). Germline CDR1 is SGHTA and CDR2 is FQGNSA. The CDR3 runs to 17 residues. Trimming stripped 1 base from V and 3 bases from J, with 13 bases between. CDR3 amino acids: CASSLEGVRGYNSPLHF. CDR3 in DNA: TGTGCCAGCAGCTTAGAAGGGGTCAGGGGCTATAATTCACCCCTCCACTTT.